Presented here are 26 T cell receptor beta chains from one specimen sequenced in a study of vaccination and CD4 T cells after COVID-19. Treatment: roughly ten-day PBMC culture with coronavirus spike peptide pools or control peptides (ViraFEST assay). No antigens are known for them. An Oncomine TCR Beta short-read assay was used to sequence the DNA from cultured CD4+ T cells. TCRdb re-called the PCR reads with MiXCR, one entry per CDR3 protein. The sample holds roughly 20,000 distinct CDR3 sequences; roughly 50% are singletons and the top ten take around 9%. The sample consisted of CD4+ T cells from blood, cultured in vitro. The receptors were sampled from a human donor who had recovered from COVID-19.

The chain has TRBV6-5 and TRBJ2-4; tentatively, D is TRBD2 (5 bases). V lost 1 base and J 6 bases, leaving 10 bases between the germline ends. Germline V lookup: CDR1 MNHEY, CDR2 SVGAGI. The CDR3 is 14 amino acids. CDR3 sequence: CASSYYVEANIQYF. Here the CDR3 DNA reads TGTGCCAGCAGTTACTACGTGGAGGCAAACATTCAGTACTTC.

The CDR3 loop is CASSLRQGGNYGYTF. The CDR3 nucleotides read TGTGCCAGCAGTTTGAGACAGGGGGGTAACTATGGCTACACCTTC. The gene calls are TRBV27 and TRBJ1-2; 9 positions match TRBD1. This CDR3 contains 15 residues. From germline, CDR1 is MNHEY and CDR2 SMNVEV (reference sequence). J lost 1 base, V lost 3 bases, and 3 bases had no gene match.

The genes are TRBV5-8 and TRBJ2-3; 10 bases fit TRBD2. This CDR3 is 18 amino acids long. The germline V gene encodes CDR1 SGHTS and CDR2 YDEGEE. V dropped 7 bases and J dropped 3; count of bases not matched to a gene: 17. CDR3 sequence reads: CASPGVLGLAGVTDTQYF. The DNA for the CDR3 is TGTGCCAGCCCGGGGGTGTTGGGGCTAGCGGGAGTGACAGATACGCAGTATTTT.

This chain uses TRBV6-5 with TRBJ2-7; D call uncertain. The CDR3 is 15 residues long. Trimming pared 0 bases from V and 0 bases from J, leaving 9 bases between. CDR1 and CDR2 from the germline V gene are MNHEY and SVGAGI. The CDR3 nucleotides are TGTGCCAGCAGTTACTCGGGCGGTAGCTCCTACGAGCAGTACTTC. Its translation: CASSYSGGSSYEQYF.

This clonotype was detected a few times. CDR3 sequence reads: CASSPLPGQGIDEQFF. The CDR3 bases are TGTGCCAGTAGTCCACTACCGGGACAGGGGATCGATGAGCAGTTCTTC. The chain joins TRBV19 to TRBJ2-1, with 10 bases fitting TRBD1. The trim removed 5 bases at V and 8 bases at J, leaving 12 bases unmatched. CDR3 length: 16 amino acids. Germline-derived CDR1 and CDR2 are LNHDA and SQIVND (reference sequence).

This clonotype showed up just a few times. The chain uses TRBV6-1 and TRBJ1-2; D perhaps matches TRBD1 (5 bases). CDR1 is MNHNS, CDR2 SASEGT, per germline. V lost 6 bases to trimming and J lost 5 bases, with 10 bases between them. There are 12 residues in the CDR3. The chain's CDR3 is CASSGTYYGYTF. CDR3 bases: TGTGCCAGCAGCGGGACCTATTATGGCTACACCTTC.

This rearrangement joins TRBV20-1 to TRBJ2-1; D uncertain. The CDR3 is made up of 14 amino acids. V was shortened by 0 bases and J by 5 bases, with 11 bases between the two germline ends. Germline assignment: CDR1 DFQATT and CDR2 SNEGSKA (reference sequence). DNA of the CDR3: TGCAGTGCTAGAGATCCCGCAGCAAACAATGAGCAGTTCTTC. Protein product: CSARDPAANNEQFF.

This chain's CDR3 is CAGRRVNYGYTF. The CDR3 DNA reads as TGTGCCGGACGGCGAGTTAACTATGGCTACACCTTC. V gene TRBV6-1 combines with J gene TRBJ1-2; no firm D call. The CDR3 is 12 amino acids. V lost 11 bases, J lost 1 base, and 11 bases lay in between. The germline gives CDR1 MNHNS, CDR2 SASEGT.

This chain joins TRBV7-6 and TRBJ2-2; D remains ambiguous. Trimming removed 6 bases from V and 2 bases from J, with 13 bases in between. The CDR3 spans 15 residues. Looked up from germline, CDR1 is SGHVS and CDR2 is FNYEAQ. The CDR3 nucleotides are TGTGCCAGCAGATATCGGCGAAGTAACACCGGGGAGCTGTTTTTT. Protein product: CASRYRRSNTGELFF. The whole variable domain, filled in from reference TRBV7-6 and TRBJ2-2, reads GAGVSQSPRYKVTKRGQDVALRCDPISGHVSLYWYRQALGQGPEFLTYFNYEAQQDKSGLPNDRFSAERPEGSISTLTIQRTEQRDSAMYRCASRYRRSNTGELFFGEGSRLTVL.

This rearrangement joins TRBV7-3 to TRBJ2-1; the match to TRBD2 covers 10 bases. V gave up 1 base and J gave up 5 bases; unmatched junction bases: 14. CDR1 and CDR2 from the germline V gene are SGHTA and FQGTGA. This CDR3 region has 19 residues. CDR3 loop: CASSLRGLAGVLGHNEQFF. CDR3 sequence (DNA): TGTGCCAGCAGCTTAAGGGGTCTAGCGGGAGTGTTAGGCCACAATGAGCAGTTCTTC.

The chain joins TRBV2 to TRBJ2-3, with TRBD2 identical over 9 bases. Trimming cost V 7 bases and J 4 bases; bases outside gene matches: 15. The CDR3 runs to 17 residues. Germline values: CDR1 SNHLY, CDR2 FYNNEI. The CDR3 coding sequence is TGTGCCAGCAACCCCCACCGCGGGGGGGCCGGGGCAGATACGCAGTATTTT. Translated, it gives CASNPHRGGAGADTQYF.

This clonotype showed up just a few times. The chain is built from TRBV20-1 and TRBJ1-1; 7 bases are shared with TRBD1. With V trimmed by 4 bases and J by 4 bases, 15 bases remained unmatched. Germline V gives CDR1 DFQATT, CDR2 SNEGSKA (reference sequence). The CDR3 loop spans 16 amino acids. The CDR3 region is CSAIDRARGRGTEAFF. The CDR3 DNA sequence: TGCAGTGCTATCGACAGGGCAAGAGGGAGAGGCACTGAAGCTTTCTTT.

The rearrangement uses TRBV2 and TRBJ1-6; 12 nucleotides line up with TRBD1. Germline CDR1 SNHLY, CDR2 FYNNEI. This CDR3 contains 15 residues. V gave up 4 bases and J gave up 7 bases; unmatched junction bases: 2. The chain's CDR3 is CASSGGTGGNSPLHF. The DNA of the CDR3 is TGTGCCAGCAGTGGAGGGACAGGGGGCAATTCACCCCTCCACTTT.

The CDR3 bases are TGTGCCAGCAGTCGGCAGGGGAAGGGTTACTATGGCTACACCTTC. The encoded protein is CASSRQGKGYYGYTF. J is TRBJ1-2 and V is TRBV12-3 or TRBV12-4; D perhaps matches TRBD1 (6 bases). The CDR3 has 15 residues. The V end was cut by 5 bases, the J end by 3 bases, with 16 bases between.

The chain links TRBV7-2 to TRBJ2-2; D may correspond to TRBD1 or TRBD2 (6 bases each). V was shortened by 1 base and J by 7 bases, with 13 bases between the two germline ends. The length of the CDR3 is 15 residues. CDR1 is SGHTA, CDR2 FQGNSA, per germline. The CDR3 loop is CASSLVRGPVGELFF. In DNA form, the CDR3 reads TGTGCCAGCAGCTTAGTTCGGGGGCCTGTCGGGGAGCTGTTTTTT.

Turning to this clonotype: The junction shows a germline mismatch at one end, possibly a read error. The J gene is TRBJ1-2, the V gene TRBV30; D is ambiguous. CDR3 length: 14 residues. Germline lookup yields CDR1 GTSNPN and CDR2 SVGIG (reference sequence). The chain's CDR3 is CAWSRTDRNYGYTF. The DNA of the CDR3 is TGTGCTTGGAGTAGGACGGACCGTAACTATGGCTACACCTTC.

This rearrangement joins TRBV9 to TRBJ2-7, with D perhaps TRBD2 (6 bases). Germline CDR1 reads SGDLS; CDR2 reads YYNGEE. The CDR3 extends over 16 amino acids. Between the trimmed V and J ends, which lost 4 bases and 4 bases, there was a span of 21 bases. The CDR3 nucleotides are TGTGCCAGCAGCATAGGGCCCACGGGACTGAATTACGAGCAGTACTTC. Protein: CASSIGPTGLNYEQYF.

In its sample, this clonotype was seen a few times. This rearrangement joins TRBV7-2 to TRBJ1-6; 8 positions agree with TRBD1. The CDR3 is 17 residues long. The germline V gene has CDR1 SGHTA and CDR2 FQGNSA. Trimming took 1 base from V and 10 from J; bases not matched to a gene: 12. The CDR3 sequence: CASSLEGMGTGASPLHF. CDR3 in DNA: TGTGCCAGCAGCTTAGAGGGGATGGGGACAGGCGCGTCACCCCTCCACTTT.

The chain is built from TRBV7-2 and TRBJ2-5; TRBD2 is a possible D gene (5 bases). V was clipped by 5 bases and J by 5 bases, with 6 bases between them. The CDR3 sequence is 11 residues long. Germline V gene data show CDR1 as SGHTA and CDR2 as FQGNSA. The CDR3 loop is CASSPGETQYF. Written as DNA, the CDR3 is TGTGCCAGCAGCCCGGGGGAGACCCAGTACTTC. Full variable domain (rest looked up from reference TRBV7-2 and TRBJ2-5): GAGVSQSPSNKVTEKGKDVELRCDPISGHTALYWYRQSLGQGLEFLIYFQGNSAPDKSGLPSDRFSAERTGGSVSTLTIQRTQQEDSAVYLCASSPGETQYFGPGTRLLVL.

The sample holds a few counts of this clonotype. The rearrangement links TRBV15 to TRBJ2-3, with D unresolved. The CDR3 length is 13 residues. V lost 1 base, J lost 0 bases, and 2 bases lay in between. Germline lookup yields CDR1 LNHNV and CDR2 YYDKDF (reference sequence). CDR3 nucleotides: TGTGCCACCAGCAGAGGTAGCACAGATACGCAGTATTTT. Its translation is CATSRGSTDTQYF.

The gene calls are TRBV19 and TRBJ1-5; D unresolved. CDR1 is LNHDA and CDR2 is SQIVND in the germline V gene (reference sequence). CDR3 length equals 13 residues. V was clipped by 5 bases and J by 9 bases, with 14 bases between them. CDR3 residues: CASSPRTEGPQHF. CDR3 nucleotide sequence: TGTGCCAGTAGTCCAAGGACCGAAGGGCCCCAGCATTTT.

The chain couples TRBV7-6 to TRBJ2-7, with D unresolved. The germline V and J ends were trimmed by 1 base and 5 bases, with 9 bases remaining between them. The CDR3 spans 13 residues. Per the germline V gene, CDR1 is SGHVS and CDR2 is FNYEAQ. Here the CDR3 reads CASSLGGWDEQYF. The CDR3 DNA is TGTGCCAGCAGCTTAGGTGGTTGGGACGAGCAGTACTTC.

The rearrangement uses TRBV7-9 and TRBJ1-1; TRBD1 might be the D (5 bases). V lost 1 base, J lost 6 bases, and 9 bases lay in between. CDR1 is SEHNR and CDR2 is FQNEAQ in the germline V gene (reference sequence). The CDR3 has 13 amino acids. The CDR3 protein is CASSLGDSPEAFF. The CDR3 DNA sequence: TGTGCCAGCAGCTTAGGAGACAGCCCTGAAGCTTTCTTT.

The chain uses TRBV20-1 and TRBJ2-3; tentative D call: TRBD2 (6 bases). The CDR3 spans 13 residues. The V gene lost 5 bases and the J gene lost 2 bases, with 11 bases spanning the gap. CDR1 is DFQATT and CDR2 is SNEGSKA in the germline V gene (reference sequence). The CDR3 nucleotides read TGCAGTGCTCGAGGGACTGCCACAGATACGCAGTATTTT. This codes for CSARGTATDTQYF.

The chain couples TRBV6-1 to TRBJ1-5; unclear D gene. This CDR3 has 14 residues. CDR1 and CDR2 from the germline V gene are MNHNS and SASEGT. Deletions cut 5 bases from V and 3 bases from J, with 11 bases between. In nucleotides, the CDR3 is TGTGCCAGCAGTCCTGCAAGGGACAATCAGCCCCAGCATTTT. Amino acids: CASSPARDNQPQHF.

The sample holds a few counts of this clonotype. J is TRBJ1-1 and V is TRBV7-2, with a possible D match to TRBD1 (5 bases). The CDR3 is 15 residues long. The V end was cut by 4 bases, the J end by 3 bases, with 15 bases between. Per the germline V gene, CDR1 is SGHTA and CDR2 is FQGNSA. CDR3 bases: TGTGCCAGCAGCTATGGAGGGGCTCCGGACACTGAAGCTTTCTTT. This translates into CASSYGGAPDTEAFF.